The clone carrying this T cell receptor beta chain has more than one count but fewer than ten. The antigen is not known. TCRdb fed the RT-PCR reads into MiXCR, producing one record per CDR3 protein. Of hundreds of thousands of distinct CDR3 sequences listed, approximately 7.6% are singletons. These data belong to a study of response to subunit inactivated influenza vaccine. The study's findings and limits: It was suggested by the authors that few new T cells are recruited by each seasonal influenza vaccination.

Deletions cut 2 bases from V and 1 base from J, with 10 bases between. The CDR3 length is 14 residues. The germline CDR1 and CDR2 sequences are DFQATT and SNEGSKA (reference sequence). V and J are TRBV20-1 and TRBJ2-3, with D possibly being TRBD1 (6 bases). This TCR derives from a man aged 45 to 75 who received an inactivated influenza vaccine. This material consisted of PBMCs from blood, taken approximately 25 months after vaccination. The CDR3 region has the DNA TGCAGTGCTAGATGGGGGCGCGGCACAGATACGCAGTATTTT. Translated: CSARWGRGTDTQYF.